Many counts were recorded for the clone carrying this T cell receptor beta chain. Its antigen remains unidentified. Each person with ophthalmopathy scored at least 3 on the Clinical Activity Score, reached NOSPECS grade 4 or higher, and had been ill under 3 months. The source of the PBMCs was less than 12 ml of fresh peripheral blood. The entry originates in a study of T cells in Graves' hyperthyroidism and ophthalmopathy. There were TCR beta CDR3 regions amplified from RNA transcripts. TCR CDR3 regions were first amplified by RT-PCR with HTBI primers. TCRdb reprocessed the multiplex PCR reads via MiXCR and lists one record per CDR3 protein. The sample comprises about 480,000 distinct CDR3 sequences, about 24% of which are singletons, and 10% to 12% rests with the top ten. Study outcomes and limitations: A model built on 13 V-J features separated ophthalmopathy from stable hyperthyroidism.

In germline, CDR1 is LNHDA, CDR2 SQIVND (reference sequence). The V gene lost 4 bases and the J gene lost 0 bases, with 6 bases spanning the gap. The CDR3 totals 13 residues. The sequence derives from a woman aged 25-40 years with Graves' ophthalmopathy. V is TRBV19 and J is TRBJ1-1, with D perhaps matching TRBD1 (5 bases). Material: blood. In DNA form, the CDR3 reads TGTGCCAGTAGTACGACAGTGAACACTGAAGCTTTCTTT. Translation gives CASSTTVNTEAFF.